The 8 T cell receptor beta chains presented below share a single source sample, sequenced in a study of blood T cell repertoires in COVID-19. Data came from immunoSEQ multiplex PCR; TCRdb stores just in-frame clones and leaves some out. The sample shows some 70,000 clones, approximately 88% of them seen only once. Sequencing was performed on peripheral blood. Every receptor here comes from a woman aged 70-85 years with acute or convalescent COVID-19.

This chain links TRBV6-5 with TRBJ1-2; D not resolved. CDR3 length equals 15 residues. Trimming pared 6 bases from V and 4 bases from J, leaving 18 bases between. CDR1 is MNHEY and CDR2 is SVGAGI in the germline V gene. The CDR3 spells CASRFMREGPYGYTF. The CDR3 DNA follows: TGTGCCAGCAGGTTCATGAGGGAGGGCCCCTATGGCTACACCTTC.

The chain carries TRBV24-1 and TRBJ1-1; D gene uncertain. Trimming took off 0 bases at V and 11 bases at J, with 15 bases between the two ends. CDR1 is KGHDR and CDR2 is SFDVKD in the germline V gene. The CDR3 extends over 14 amino acids. Here the CDR3 reads CATSDLQSHSGAFF. The CDR3 nucleotides are TGTGCCACCAGTGATTTGCAAAGCCATTCCGGTGCTTTCTTT.

This chain joins TRBV7-2 and TRBJ1-5; tentative D call: TRBD1 (6 bases). Trimming shortened V by 1 base and J by 3 bases, and 13 bases separated the two germline ends. Per germline, CDR1 SGHTA and CDR2 FQGNSA. The CDR3 consists of 16 residues. CDR3 in DNA: TGTGCCAGCAGCTTAGTTGGGACATCGTTCAATCAGCCCCAGCATTTT. Protein product: CASSLVGTSFNQPQHF.

The rearrangement uses TRBV24-1 and TRBJ1-2, with D possibly being TRBD1 (5 bases). Germline CDR1 KGHDR, CDR2 SFDVKD. This CDR3 comprises 16 residues. V was trimmed by 9 bases and J by 2 bases, leaving 21 bases between them. The CDR3 spells CATALGLRCPNYGYTF. The DNA of the CDR3 is TGTGCCACCGCCCTGGGACTCCGCTGCCCAAACTATGGCTACACCTTC.

The chain has TRBV3-1 (or the pseudogene TRBV3-2) and TRBJ2-7; 7 nucleotides agree with TRBD1. The CDR3 is made up of 16 amino acids. Trimming removed 1 base from V and 3 bases from J; junction bases left unmatched: 9. Germline CDR1 is LGHDT and CDR2 is YNNKEL (reference sequence). The CDR3 DNA reads as TGTGCCAGCAGCCAAGGGGTGACAGGGCCTTTCTACGAGCAGTACTTC. As protein: CASSQGVTGPFYEQYF.

V and J are TRBV11-3 and TRBJ2-3, with 11 bases lining up with TRBD2. With V trimmed by 4 bases and J by 0 bases, 3 bases remained unmatched. CDR1 is SGHNT, CDR2 YENEEA, per germline. The CDR3 sequence is 16 residues long. The CDR3, as DNA: TGTGCCAGCAGCTCTTGGACTAGCGGGAGCACAGATACGCAGTATTTT. Translation gives CASSSWTSGSTDTQYF.

The rearrangement links TRBV25-1 to TRBJ1-5; maybe TRBD1 (5 bases). V dropped 5 bases and J dropped 3 bases, with 11 bases sitting between them. Germline V CDR1 and CDR2: MGHDK, SYGVNS. This CDR3 spans 14 amino acids. As DNA, the CDR3 is TGTGCCAGCAGTCATGGGACTGCCAATCAGCCCCAGCATTTT. Amino acid sequence: CASSHGTANQPQHF.

The chain joins TRBV20-1 to TRBJ1-5, with unresolved D. This CDR3 region has 14 residues. The V and J ends lost 3 bases and 0 bases respectively, with 9 bases between them. Germline V lookup: CDR1 DFQATT, CDR2 SNEGSKA (reference sequence). The CDR3 here is CSASRSFSNQPQHF. The DNA for the CDR3 is TGCAGTGCTAGTCGGAGCTTTAGCAATCAGCCCCAGCATTTT.